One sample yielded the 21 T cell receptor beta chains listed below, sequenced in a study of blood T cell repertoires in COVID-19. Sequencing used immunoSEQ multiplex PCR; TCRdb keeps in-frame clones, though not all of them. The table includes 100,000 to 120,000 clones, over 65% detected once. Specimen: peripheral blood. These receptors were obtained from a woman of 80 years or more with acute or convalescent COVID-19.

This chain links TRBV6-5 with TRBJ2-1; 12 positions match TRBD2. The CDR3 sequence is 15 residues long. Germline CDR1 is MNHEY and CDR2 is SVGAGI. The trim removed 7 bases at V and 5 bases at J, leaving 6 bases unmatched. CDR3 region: CASTLTSGSNNEQFF. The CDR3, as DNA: TGTGCCAGCACTCTGACTAGCGGGAGCAACAATGAGCAGTTCTTC.

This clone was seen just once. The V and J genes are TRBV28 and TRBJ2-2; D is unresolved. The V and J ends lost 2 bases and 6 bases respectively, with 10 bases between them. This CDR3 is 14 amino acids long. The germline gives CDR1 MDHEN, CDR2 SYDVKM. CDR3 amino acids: CASSLLEPPGELFF. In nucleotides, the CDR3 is TGTGCCAGCAGTTTACTAGAGCCCCCCGGGGAGCTGTTTTTT. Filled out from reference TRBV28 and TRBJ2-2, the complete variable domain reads DVKVTQSSRYLVKRTGEKVFLECVQDMDHENMFWYRQDPGLGLRLIYFSYDVKMKEKGDIPEGYSVSREKKERFSLILESASTNQTSMYLCASSLLEPPGELFFGEGSRLTVL.

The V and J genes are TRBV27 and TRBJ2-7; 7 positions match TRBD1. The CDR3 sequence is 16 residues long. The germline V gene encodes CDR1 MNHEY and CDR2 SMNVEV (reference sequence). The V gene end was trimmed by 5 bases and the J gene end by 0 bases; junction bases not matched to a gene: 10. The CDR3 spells CASSPGQDLVSYEQYF. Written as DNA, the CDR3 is TGTGCCAGCAGTCCCGGACAGGATCTTGTCTCCTACGAGCAGTACTTC.

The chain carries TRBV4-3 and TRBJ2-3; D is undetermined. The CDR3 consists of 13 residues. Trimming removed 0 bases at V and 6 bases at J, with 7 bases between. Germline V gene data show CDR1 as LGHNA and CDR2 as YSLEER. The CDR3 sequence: CASSQESRDTQYF. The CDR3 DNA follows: TGCGCCAGCAGCCAAGAAAGCCGGGATACGCAGTATTTT.

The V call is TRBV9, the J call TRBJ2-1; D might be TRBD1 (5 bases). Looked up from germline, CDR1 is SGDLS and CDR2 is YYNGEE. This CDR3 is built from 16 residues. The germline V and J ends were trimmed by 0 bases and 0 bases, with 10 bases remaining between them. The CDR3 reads CASSVDPGPSYNEQFF. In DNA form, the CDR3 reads TGTGCCAGCAGCGTAGATCCAGGGCCCTCCTACAATGAGCAGTTCTTC.

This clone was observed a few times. CDR3: CASSLVAGKGTEAFF. CDR3 DNA sequence: TGCGCCAGCAGCTTGGTTGCGGGGAAGGGAACTGAAGCTTTCTTT. The V call is TRBV5-1, the J call TRBJ1-1, with D unclear. V shed 0 bases and J shed 5 bases, with 14 bases lying between them. There are 15 residues in the CDR3. Germline V lookup: CDR1 SGHRS, CDR2 YFSETQ.

The CDR3 DNA follows: TGTGCCAGTAGCCGGGGACAGGGCAATCAGCCCCAGCATTTT. It specifies CASSRGQGNQPQHF. The rearrangement uses TRBV19 and TRBJ1-5; 8 bases agree with TRBD1. Losses at the gene ends were 6 bases for V and 2 bases for J; bases not matched to a gene: 3. This CDR3 is 14 amino acids long. Germline CDR1 reads LNHDA; CDR2 reads SQIVND (reference sequence).

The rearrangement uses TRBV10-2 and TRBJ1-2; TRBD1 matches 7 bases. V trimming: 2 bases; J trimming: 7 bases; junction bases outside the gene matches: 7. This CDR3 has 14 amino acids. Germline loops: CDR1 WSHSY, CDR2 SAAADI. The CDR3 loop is CASSETGELAGYTF. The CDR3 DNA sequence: TGCGCCAGCAGTGAGACAGGGGAATTGGCTGGCTACACCTTC.

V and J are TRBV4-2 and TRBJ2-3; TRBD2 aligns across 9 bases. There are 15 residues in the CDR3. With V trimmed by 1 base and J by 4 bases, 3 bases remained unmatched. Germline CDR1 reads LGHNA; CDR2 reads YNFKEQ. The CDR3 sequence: CASSQGGGGADTQYF. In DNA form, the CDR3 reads TGTGCCAGCAGCCAAGGGGGCGGGGGGGCAGATACGCAGTATTTT.

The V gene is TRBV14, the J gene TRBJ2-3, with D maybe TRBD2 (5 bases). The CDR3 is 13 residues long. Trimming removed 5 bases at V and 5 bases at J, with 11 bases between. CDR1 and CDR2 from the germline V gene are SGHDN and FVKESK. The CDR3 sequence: CASSGGSRDTQYF. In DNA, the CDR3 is TGTGCCAGCAGCGGTGGGAGTCGAGATACGCAGTATTTT.

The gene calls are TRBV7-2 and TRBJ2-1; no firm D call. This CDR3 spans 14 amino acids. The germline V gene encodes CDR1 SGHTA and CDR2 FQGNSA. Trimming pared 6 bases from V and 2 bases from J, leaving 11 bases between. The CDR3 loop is CASSASLPYNEQFF. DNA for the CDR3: TGTGCCAGCAGTGCGAGCCTACCCTACAATGAGCAGTTCTTC.

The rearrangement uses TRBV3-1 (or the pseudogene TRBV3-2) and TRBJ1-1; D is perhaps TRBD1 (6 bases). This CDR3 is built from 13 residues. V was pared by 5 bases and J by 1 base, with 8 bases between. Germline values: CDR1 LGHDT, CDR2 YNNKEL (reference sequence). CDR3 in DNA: TGTGCCAGCAGCAAGGGACAGAACACTGAAGCTTTCTTT. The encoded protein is CASSKGQNTEAFF.

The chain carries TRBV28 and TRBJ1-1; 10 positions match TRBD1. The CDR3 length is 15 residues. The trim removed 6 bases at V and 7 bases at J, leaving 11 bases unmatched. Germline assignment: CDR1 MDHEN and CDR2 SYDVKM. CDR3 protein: CASRPQTGGRYEAFF. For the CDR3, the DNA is TGTGCCAGCAGGCCACAGACAGGGGGCCGGTATGAAGCTTTCTTT.

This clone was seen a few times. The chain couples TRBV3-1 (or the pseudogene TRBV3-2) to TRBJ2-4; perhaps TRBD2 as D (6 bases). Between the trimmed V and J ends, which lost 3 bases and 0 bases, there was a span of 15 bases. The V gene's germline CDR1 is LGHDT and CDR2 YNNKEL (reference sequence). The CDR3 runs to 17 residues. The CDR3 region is CASSHTSAGLAKNIQYF. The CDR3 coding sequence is TGTGCCAGCAGCCATACATCGGCGGGGTTAGCCAAAAACATTCAGTACTTC.

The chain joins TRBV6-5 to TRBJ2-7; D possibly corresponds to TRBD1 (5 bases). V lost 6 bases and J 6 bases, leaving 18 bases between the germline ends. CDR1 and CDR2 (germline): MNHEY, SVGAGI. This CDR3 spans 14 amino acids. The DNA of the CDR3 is TGTGCCAGCAGGAAGGGGCAGGGTAACGGCGAGCAGTACTTC. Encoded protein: CASRKGQGNGEQYF.

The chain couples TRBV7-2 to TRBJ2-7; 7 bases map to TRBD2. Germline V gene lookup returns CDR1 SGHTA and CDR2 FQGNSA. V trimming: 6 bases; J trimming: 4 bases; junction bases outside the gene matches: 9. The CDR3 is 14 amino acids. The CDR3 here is CASRSGGSLYEQYF. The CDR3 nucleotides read TGTGCCAGCAGGTCCGGCGGGAGTTTATACGAGCAGTACTTC.

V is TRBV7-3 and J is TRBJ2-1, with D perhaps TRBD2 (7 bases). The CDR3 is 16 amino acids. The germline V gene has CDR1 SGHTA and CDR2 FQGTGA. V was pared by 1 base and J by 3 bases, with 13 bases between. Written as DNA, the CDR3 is TGTGCCAGCAGCTTAAGCCCGGGGGGCAACTACAATGAGCAGTTCTTC. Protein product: CASSLSPGGNYNEQFF.

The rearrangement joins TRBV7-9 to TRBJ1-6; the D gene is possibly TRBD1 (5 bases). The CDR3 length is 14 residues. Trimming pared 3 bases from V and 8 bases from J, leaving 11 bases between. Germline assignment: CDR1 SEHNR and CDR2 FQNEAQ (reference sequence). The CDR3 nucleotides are TGTGCCAGCAGCTTGGGAGGGACCCATTCACCCCTCCACTTT. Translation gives CASSLGGTHSPLHF.

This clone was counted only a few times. As DNA, the CDR3 is TGTGCCAGTAATATGGAGGGAGGACTAGCACAAGAGACCCAGTACTTC. Encoded protein: CASNMEGGLAQETQYF. The gene calls are TRBV19 and TRBJ2-5; 8 bases match TRBD2. The CDR3 is 16 amino acids. Germline V lookup: CDR1 LNHDA, CDR2 SQIVND (reference sequence). V dropped 7 bases and J dropped 2; count of bases not matched to a gene: 12.

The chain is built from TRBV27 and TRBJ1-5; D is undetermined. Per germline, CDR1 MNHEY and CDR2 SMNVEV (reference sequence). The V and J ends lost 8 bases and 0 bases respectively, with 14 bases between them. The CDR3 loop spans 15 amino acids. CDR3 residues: CASRRTVNSNQPQHF. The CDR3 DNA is TGTGCCAGCCGGAGGACTGTAAATAGCAATCAGCCCCAGCATTTT.

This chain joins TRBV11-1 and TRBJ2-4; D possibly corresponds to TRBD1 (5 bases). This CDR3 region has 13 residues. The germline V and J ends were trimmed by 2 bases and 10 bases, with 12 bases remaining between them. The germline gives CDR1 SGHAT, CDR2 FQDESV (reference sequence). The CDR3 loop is CASSLTQGSIQYF. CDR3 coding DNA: TGTGCCAGCAGCTTAACGCAGGGAAGTATTCAGTACTTC.